This T cell receptor beta chain was observed in a study of blood T cell repertoires in COVID-19. The CDR3 is 14 residues long. V lost 1 base to trimming and J lost 8 bases, with 9 bases between them. Germline V gene data show CDR1 as LNHNV and CDR2 as YYDKDF (reference sequence). Some clones are missing from TCRdb's copy, which holds only in-frame ones; the method was immunoSEQ multiplex PCR. The data contain about 100,000 clones, approximately 91% of them singletons. This chain links TRBV15 with TRBJ1-6; D remains ambiguous. The clonotype comes from a man aged 55 to 70 with acute or convalescent COVID-19. The source material was peripheral blood. CDR3 DNA sequence: TGTGCCACCAGCAGAGTGAGCGGGGATTCACCCCTCCACTTT. Translating it yields CATSRVSGDSPLHF.